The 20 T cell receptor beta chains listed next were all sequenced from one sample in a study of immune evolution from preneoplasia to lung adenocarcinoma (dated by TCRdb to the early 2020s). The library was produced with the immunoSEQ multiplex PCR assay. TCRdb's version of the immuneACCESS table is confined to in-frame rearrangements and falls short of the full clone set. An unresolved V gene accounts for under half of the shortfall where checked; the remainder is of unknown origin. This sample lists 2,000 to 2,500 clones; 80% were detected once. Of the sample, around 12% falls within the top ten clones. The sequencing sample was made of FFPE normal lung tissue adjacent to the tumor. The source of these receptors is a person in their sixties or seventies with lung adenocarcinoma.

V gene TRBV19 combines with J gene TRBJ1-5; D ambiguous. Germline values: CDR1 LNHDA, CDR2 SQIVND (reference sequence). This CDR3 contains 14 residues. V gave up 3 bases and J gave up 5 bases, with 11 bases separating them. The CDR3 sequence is CASSISRFDQPQHF. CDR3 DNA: TGTGCCAGTAGTATCTCCAGGTTCGATCAGCCCCAGCATTTT.

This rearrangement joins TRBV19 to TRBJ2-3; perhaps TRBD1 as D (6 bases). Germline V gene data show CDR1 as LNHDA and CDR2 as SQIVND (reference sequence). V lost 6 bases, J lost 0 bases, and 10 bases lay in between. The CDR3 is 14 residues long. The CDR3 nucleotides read TGTGCCAGTAGGGGGACAATTAGCACAGATACGCAGTATTTT. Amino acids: CASRGTISTDTQYF.

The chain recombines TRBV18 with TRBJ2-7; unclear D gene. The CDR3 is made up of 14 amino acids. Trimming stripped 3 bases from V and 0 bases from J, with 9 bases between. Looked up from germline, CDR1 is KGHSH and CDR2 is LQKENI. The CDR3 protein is CASSPQTSSYEQYF. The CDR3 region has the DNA TGTGCCAGCTCACCTCAGACCTCCTCCTACGAGCAGTACTTC.

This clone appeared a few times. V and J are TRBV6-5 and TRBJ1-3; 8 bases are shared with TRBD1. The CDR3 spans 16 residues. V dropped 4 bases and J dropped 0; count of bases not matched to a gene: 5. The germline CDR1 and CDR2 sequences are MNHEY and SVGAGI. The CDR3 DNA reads TGTGCCAGCAGTTCGGGGACAGGTTCCTCTGGAAACACCATATATTTT. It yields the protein CASSSGTGSSGNTIYF.

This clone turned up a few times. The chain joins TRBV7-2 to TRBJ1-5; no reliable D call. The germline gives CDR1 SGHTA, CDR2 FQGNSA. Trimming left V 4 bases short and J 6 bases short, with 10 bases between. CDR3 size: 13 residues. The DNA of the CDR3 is TGTGCCAGCAGCTCCTTATCGAGTCAGCCCCAGCATTTT. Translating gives CASSSLSSQPQHF.

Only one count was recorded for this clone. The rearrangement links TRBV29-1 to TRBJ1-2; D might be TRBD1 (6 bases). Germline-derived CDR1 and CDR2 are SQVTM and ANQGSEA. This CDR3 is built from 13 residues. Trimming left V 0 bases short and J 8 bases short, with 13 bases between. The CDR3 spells CSVEEAGVLGYTF. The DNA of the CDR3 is TGCAGCGTTGAAGAAGCAGGGGTTCTGGGCTACACCTTC.

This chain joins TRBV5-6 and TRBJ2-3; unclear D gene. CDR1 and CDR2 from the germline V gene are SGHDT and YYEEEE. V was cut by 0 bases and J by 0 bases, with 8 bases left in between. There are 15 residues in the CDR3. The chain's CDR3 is CASSLGVTSTDTQYF. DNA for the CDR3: TGTGCCAGCAGCTTGGGGGTTACTAGCACAGATACGCAGTATTTT.

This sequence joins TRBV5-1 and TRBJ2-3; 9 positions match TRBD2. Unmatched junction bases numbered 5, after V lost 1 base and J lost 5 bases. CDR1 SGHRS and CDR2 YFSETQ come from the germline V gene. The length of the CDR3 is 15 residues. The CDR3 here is CASSLIAGVKDTQYF. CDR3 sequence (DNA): TGCGCCAGCAGCTTGATAGCGGGAGTAAAAGATACGCAGTATTTT.

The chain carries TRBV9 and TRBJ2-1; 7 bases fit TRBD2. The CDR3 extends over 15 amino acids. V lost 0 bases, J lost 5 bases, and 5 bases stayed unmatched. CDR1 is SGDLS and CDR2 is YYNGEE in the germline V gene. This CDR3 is CASSVGGREDNEQFF. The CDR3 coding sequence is TGTGCCAGCAGCGTAGGTGGGAGGGAAGACAATGAGCAGTTCTTC.

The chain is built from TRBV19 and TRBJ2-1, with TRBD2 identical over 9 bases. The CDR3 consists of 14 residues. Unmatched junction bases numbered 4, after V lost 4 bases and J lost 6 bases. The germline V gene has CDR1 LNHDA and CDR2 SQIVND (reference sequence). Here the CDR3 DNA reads TGTGCCAGTAGTAGGGGGACTAGCATCAATGAGCAGTTCTTC. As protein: CASSRGTSINEQFF. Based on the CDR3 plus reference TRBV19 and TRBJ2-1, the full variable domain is DGGITQSPKYLFRKEGQNVTLSCEQNLNHDAMYWYRQDPGQGLRLIYYSQIVNDFQKGDIAEGYSVSREKKESFPLTVTSAQKNPTAFYLCASSRGTSINEQFFGPGTRLTVL.

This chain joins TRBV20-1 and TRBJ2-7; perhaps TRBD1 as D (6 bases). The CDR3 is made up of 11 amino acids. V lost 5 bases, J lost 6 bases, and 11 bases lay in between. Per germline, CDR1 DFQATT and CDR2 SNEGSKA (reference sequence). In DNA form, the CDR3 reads TGCAGTGCTCGTACAGGGAGCGAGCAGTACTTC. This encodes CSARTGSEQYF.

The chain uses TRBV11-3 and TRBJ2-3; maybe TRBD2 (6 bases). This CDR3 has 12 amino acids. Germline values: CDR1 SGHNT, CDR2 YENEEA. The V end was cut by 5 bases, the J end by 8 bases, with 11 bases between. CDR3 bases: TGTGCCAGCAGCCCCGCCGGGGGTACGCAGTATTTT. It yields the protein CASSPAGGTQYF.

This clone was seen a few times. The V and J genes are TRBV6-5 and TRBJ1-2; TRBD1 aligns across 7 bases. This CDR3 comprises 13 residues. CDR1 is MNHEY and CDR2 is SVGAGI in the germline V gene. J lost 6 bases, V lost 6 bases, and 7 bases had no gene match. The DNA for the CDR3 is TGTGCCAGCAGGCCGACAGGGAGGAATGGCTACACCTTC. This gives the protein CASRPTGRNGYTF.

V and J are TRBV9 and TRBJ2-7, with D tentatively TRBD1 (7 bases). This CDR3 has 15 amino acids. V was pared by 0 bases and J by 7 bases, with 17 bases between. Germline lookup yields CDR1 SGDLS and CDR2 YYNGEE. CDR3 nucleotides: TGTGCCAGCAGCGTAGAGGCGCGGGCGGGACAGGAGCAGTACTTC. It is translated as CASSVEARAGQEQYF. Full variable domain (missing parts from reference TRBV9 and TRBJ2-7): DSGVTQTPKHLITATGQRVTLRCSPRSGDLSVYWYQQSLDQGLQFLIQYYNGEERAKGNILERFSAQQFPDLHSELNLSSLELGDSALYFCASSVEARAGQEQYFGPGTRLTVT.

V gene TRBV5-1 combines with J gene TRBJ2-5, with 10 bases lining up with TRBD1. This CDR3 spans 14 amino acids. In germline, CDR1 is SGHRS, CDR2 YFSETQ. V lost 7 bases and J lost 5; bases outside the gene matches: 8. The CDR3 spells CASFPGTGAETQYF. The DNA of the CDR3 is TGCGCCAGCTTCCCCGGGACAGGGGCCGAGACCCAGTACTTC.

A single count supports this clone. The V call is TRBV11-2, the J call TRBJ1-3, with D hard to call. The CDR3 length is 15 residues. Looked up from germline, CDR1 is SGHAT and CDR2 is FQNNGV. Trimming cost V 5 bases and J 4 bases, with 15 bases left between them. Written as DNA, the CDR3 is TGTGCCAGCAGCCCCGGTGGAGGGCAAGGAAACACCATATATTTT. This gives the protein CASSPGGGQGNTIYF.

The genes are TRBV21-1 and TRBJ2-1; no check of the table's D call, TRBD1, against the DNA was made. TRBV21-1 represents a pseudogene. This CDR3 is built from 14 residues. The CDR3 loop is CASSTQGAINEQFF. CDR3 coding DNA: TGTGCCAGCAGCACGCAGGGGGCTATCAATGAGCAGTTCTTC.

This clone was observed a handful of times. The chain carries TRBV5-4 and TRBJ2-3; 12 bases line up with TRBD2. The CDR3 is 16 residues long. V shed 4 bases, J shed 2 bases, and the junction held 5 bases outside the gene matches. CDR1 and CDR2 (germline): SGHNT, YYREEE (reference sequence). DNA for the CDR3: TGTGCCAGCAGCCCGAGACTAGCGGGAGTCACAGATACGCAGTATTTT. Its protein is CASSPRLAGVTDTQYF.

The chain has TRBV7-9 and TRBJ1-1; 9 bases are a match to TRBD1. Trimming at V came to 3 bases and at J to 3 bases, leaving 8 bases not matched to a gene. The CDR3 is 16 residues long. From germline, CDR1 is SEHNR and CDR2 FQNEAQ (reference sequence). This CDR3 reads CASSFRDRDGYTEAFF. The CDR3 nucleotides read TGTGCCAGCAGCTTCCGGGACAGGGACGGTTACACTGAAGCTTTCTTT.

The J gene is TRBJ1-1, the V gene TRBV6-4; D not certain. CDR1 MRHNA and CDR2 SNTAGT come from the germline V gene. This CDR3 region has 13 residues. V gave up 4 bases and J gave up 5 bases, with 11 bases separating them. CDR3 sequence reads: CASSVEGRTEAFF. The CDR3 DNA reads TGTGCCAGCAGTGTAGAAGGGCGGACTGAAGCTTTCTTT.